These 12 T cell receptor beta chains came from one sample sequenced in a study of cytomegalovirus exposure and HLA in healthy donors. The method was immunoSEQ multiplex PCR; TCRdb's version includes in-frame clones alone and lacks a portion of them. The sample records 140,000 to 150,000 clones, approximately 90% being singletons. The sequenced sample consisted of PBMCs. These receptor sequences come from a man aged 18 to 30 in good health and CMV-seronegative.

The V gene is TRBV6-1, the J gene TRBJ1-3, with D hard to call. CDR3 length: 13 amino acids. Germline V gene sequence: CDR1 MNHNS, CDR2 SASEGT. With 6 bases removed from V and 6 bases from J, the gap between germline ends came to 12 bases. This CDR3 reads CASRESRVNTIYF. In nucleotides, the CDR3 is TGTGCCAGCAGAGAATCCCGGGTAAACACCATATATTTT.

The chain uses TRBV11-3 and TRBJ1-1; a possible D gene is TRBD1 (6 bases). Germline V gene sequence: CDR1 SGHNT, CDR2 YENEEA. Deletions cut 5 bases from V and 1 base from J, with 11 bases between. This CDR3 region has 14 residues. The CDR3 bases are TGTGCCAGCAGCCCTAGAGGGGGGAACACTGAAGCTTTCTTT. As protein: CASSPRGGNTEAFF.

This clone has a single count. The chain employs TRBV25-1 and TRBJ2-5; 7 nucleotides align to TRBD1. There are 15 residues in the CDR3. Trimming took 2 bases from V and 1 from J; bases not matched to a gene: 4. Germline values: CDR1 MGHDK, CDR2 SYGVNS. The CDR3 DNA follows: TGTGCCAGCAGTGAAGAAAGGGGGCCCCAAGAGACCCAGTACTTC. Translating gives CASSEERGPQETQYF.

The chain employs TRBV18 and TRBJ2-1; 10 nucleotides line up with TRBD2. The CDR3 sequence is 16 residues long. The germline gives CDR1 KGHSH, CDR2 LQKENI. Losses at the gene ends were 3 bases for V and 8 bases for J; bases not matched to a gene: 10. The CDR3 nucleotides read TGTGCCAGCTCACCCCCCACTGGCAGCGGGAGGGATGAGCAGTTCTTC. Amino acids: CASSPPTGSGRDEQFF.

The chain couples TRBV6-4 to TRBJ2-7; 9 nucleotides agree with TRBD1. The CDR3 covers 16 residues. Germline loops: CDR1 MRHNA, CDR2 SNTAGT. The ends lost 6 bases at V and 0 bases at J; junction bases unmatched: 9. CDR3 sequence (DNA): TGTGCCAGCAGCAAGCCCGGGACAGGGCGCTCCTACGAGCAGTACGTC. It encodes CASSKPGTGRSYEQYV.

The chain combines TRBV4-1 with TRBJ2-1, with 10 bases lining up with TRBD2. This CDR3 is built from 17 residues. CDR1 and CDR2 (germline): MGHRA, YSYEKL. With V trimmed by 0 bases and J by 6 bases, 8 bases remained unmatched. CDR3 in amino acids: CASSQDGWASGGNEQFF. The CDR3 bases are TGCGCCAGCAGCCAAGACGGGTGGGCTAGCGGGGGCAATGAGCAGTTCTTC.

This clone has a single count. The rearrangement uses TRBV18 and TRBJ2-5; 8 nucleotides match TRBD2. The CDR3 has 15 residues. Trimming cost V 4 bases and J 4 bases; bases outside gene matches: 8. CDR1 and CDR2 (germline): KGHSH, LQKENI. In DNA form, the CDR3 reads TGTGCCAGCTCACTCTACGGGAGGGCCGCAGAGACCCAGTACTTC. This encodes CASSLYGRAAETQYF.

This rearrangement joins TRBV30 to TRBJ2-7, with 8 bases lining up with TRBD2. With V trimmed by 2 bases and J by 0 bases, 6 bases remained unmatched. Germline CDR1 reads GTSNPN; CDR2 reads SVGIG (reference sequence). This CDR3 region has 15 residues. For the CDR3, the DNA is TGTGCCTGGAGTTTAAGCGGGGGACCCTCCTACGAGCAGTACTTC. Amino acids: CAWSLSGGPSYEQYF.

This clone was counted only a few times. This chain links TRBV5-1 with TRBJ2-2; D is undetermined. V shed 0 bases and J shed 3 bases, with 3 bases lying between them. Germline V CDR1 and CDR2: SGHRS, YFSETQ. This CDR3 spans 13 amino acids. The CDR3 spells CASSLADTGELFF. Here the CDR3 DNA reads TGCGCCAGCAGCTTGGCTGACACCGGGGAGCTGTTTTTT.

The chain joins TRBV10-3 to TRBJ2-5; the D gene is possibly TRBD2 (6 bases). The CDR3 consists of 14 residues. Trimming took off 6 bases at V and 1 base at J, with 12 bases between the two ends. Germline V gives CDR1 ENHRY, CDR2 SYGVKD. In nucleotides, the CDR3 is TGTGCCATCAGCGGGGGAGGAGTCCAAGAGACCCAGTACTTC. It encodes CAISGGGVQETQYF.

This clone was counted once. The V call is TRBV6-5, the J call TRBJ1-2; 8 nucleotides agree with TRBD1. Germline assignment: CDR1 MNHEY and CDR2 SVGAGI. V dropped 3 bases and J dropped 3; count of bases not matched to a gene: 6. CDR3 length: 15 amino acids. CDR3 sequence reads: CASSYTPQGDYGYTF. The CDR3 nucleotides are TGTGCCAGCAGTTATACCCCACAGGGGGACTATGGCTACACCTTC.

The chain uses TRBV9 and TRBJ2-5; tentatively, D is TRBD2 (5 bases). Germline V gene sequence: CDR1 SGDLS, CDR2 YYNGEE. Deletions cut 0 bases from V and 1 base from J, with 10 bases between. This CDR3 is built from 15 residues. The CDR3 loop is CASSVVASGQETQYF. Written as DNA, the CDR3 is TGTGCCAGCAGCGTAGTAGCGAGCGGCCAAGAGACCCAGTACTTC.